The 22 T cell receptor beta chains given below trace back to one sample, sequenced in a study of T-cell reconstitution after alpha-beta-depleted transplantation in children. Using unique molecular identifiers, the investigators prepared the TCRbeta library. TCRdb re-called the PCR reads with MiXCR, one entry per CDR3 protein. The sample yields 55,000 to 65,000 distinct CDR3 sequences, 44% seen once. The sequences come from PBMCs, mostly from graft donor cells, collected 360 days after TCRalphabeta/CD19-depleted stem cell transplant. The receptors shown here come from a male patient aged 10 to 17 who had a stem cell transplant for acute lymphoblastic leukemia, so the T cells may come from the graft donor.

This chain uses TRBV6-1 with TRBJ1-5; TRBD1 agrees at 8 bases. The CDR3 runs to 18 residues. Germline-derived CDR1 and CDR2 are MNHNS and SASEGT. V shed 2 bases and J 0 bases; nucleotides not matched to a gene: 9. In DNA, the CDR3 is TGTGCCAGCAGTGAATGGACAGGGACGGGGGTTAGCAATCAGCCCCAGCATTTT. Its protein is CASSEWTGTGVSNQPQHF.

This chain links TRBV21-1 with TRBJ1-2. TRBV21-1 is recorded as a pseudogene. This CDR3 contains 16 residues. The CDR3 coding sequence is TGTGCCAGCAGCAAAAATAAGACACTCTCTAACTATGGCTACACCTTC. This gives the protein CASSKNKTLSNYGYTF.

This chain uses TRBV25-1 with TRBJ2-7, with TRBD2 as a possible D gene (5 bases). Trimming shortened V by 7 bases and J by 0 bases, and 16 bases separated the two germline ends. The germline V gene has CDR1 MGHDK and CDR2 SYGVNS. CDR3 length: 15 amino acids. The CDR3 protein is CASILGVGSSYEQYF. The CDR3, as DNA: TGTGCCAGCATATTGGGTGTGGGGAGCTCCTACGAGCAGTACTTC.

The V gene is TRBV6-1, the J gene TRBJ2-3; possibly TRBD2 for D (6 bases). The germline V gene has CDR1 MNHNS and CDR2 SASEGT. The CDR3 contains 14 residues. V lost 6 bases to trimming and J lost 2 bases, with 12 bases between them. CDR3 coding DNA: TGTGCCAGCAGGGTTAGCGGACCCACAGATACGCAGTATTTT. It encodes CASRVSGPTDTQYF.

This clonotype was picked up a small number of times. The gene calls are TRBV28 and TRBJ2-7; maybe TRBD1 (5 bases). V lost 11 bases and J lost 5, with 16 bases in between. Germline V CDR1 and CDR2: MDHEN, SYDVKM. This CDR3 region has 12 residues. The CDR3: CALKSSGNEQYF. Here the CDR3 DNA reads TGTGCCCTTAAATCATCAGGGAACGAGCAGTACTTC.

The chain uses TRBV7-9 and TRBJ2-5; D unclear. The CDR3 length is 15 residues. The ends were cut back, 0 bases at V and 3 bases at J, with 11 bases in the middle. Germline CDR1 and CDR2: SEHNR and FQNEAQ (reference sequence). The DNA for the CDR3 is TGTGCCAGCAGCTTAGCGTTCGAGTTGGAAGAGACCCAGTACTTC. Protein sequence: CASSLAFELEETQYF.

This clonotype was seen a handful of times. The chain's CDR3 is CASSPTPSYEQYF. The CDR3 nucleotides read TGTGCCAGCAGCCCAACGCCCAGCTACGAGCAGTACTTC. V usage is TRBV28 and J usage is TRBJ2-7; D is uncertain. The germline V and J ends were trimmed by 6 bases and 3 bases, with 12 bases remaining between them. The CDR3 is 13 residues long. Germline CDR1 and CDR2: MDHEN and SYDVKM.

This clonotype was observed many times. The chain links TRBV12-3 or TRBV12-4 to TRBJ2-3, with D unclear. The V end lost 4 bases, the J end lost 1 base, and 6 bases lay between the germline ends. The length of the CDR3 is 13 residues. This chain's CDR3 is CASSSLGTDTQYF. The DNA of the CDR3 is TGTGCCAGCAGTTCCCTAGGCACAGATACGCAGTATTTT.

The chain employs TRBV6-2 or TRBV6-3 and TRBJ2-7, with a weak D call TRBD2 (6 bases). The length of the CDR3 is 16 residues. With 5 bases removed from V and 9 bases from J, the gap between germline ends came to 26 bases. Per germline, CDR1 MNHEY and CDR2 SVGEGT. The CDR3 nucleotides read TGTGCCAGCAGTCGCCAGGGACTCCCGGACCCTAGGGGGCAGTACTTC. It codes for CASSRQGLPDPRGQYF.

This clonotype was recorded once. The rearrangement joins TRBV10-3 to TRBJ2-6; tentatively, D is TRBD2 (5 bases). The CDR3 is 19 amino acids. Germline CDR1 is ENHRY and CDR2 is SYGVKD. The V gene lost 4 bases and the J gene lost 0 bases, with 19 bases spanning the gap. The CDR3 region has the DNA TGTGCCATCAGTGGGCGGGTCAGGAGATCAGGCTCTGGGGCCAACGTCCTGACTTTC. Amino acids: CAISGRVRRSGSGANVLTF.

This clonotype was counted a few times. The chain carries TRBV7-8 and TRBJ2-1; D is ambiguous. This CDR3 has 15 amino acids. The V gene lost 3 bases and the J gene lost 0 bases, with 9 bases spanning the gap. Germline V gene data show CDR1 as SGHVS and CDR2 as FQNEAQ. As DNA, the CDR3 is TGTGCCAGCAGCTTCCACCAGAGCTCCTACAATGAGCAGTTCTTC. Translation gives CASSFHQSSYNEQFF.

This clonotype has a handful of counts. The rearrangement links TRBV29-1 to TRBJ2-1, with TRBD2 matching 10 bases. The CDR3 is 13 amino acids. The germline CDR1 and CDR2 sequences are SQVTM and ANQGSEA. With 3 bases clipped from V and 7 bases from J, the junction kept 3 bases outside the gene matches. CDR3 bases: TGCAGCGTTGATTCAGCGGGAGGGAATGAGCAGTTCTTC. It encodes CSVDSAGGNEQFF.

A few counts support this clonotype. The rearrangement uses TRBV11-2 and TRBJ2-7; TRBD1 agrees at 10 bases. The CDR3 spans 14 residues. Germline V CDR1 and CDR2: SGHAT, FQNNGV. After removal of 5 bases from V and 3 bases from J, the junction contained 4 bases not matched to a gene. CDR3 sequence reads: CASSPRTGGYEQYF. The CDR3 nucleotides read TGTGCCAGCAGCCCCCGGACAGGGGGCTACGAGCAGTACTTC. Filled out from reference TRBV11-2 and TRBJ2-7, the complete variable domain reads EAGVAQSPRYKIIEKRQSVAFWCNPISGHATLYWYQQILGQGPKLLIQFQNNGVVDDSQLPKDRFSAERLKGVDSTLKIQPAKLEDSAVYLCASSPRTGGYEQYFGPGTRLTVT.

As concerns this clonotype: The final CDR3 position lacks the conserved phenylalanine or tryptophan, pointing to a likely read error. The DNA is left out, because the CDR3 cannot be placed on it with certainty; the CDR3 is given as TCRdb lists it. This rearrangement joins TRBV11-2 to TRBJ2-5; the table calls TRBD2, which could not be checked here. The CDR3 region is 12 residues in length, termini included. The germline V gene encodes CDR1 SGHAT and CDR2 FQNNGV. CDR3 sequence reads: CASSLDRTSGRG.

This clonotype has only a few counts. J is TRBJ1-2 and V is TRBV6-5; D not certain. This CDR3 is built from 14 residues. V was trimmed by 7 bases and J by 3 bases, leaving 15 bases between them. Germline V CDR1 and CDR2: MNHEY, SVGAGI. The CDR3 here is CASISLGEDYGYTF. The CDR3, as DNA: TGTGCCAGCATTTCTCTTGGGGAGGACTATGGCTACACCTTC.

CDR3 DNA: TGTGCCACCTCCCAAGATCGGGGACTAGCGGGAGTAGCTGAGCAGTTCTTC. This gives the protein CATSQDRGLAGVAEQFF. This chain uses TRBV3-1 with TRBJ2-1; TRBD2 matches 14 bases. V shed 10 bases, J shed 9 bases, and the junction held 17 bases outside the gene matches. The germline V gene has CDR1 LGHDT and CDR2 YNNKEL (reference sequence). The CDR3 totals 17 residues.

This clonotype was observed a few times. J is TRBJ1-5 and V is TRBV7-4; TRBD1 agrees at 8 bases. Losses at the gene ends were 4 bases for V and 6 bases for J; bases not matched to a gene: 5. Germline CDR1 reads SGHVT; CDR2 reads SQSDAQ. The CDR3 spans 14 residues. The CDR3 here is CASSSRQGSQPQHF. Here the CDR3 DNA reads TGTGCCAGCAGCTCCAGACAGGGGAGTCAGCCCCAGCATTTT.

The CDR3 sequence is CSARDSEAPTREQYF. CDR3 sequence (DNA): TGCAGTGCTAGAGATTCGGAGGCCCCCACAAGGGAGCAGTACTTC. The chain has TRBV20-1 and TRBJ2-7; a weak D match, TRBD2 (5 bases). The V and J ends lost 0 bases and 7 bases respectively, with 19 bases between them. This CDR3 has 15 amino acids. Germline V gene sequence: CDR1 DFQATT, CDR2 SNEGSKA (reference sequence).

In its sample, this clonotype was seen a few times. This chain links TRBV5-1 with TRBJ2-5; tentatively, D is TRBD2 (6 bases). This CDR3 comprises 13 residues. V was clipped by 2 bases and J by 7 bases, with 12 bases between them. Germline CDR1 SGHRS, CDR2 YFSETQ. The CDR3 protein is CASSFTSPGTQYF. CDR3 sequence (DNA): TGCGCCAGCAGCTTCACTAGCCCCGGGACCCAGTACTTC. Filled out from reference TRBV5-1 and TRBJ2-5, the complete variable domain reads KAGVTQTPRYLIKTRGQQVTLSCSPISGHRSVSWYQQTPGQGLQFLFEYFSETQRNKGNFPGRFSGRQFSNSRSEMNVSTLELGDSALYLCASSFTSPGTQYFGPGTRLLVL.

In its sample, this clonotype was seen many times. V is TRBV20-1 and J is TRBJ2-7; TRBD2 matches 7 bases. After removal of 2 bases from V and 5 bases from J, the junction contained 9 bases not matched to a gene. CDR3 length equals 14 residues. Germline-derived CDR1 and CDR2 are DFQATT and SNEGSKA (reference sequence). CDR3 nucleotides: TGCAGTGCTAGAAAAGCGGGGATCCTAAACGAGCAGTACTTC. Protein product: CSARKAGILNEQYF.

In DNA, the CDR3 is TGCGCCAGCAGCCAAGTACAGGGTCGGGCAAACACTGAAGCTTTCTTT. It specifies CASSQVQGRANTEAFF. This chain connects TRBV5-1 to TRBJ1-1, with D tentatively TRBD1 (6 bases). V was cut by 4 bases and J by 2 bases, with 18 bases left in between. Germline V CDR1 and CDR2: SGHRS, YFSETQ. The CDR3 consists of 16 residues.

The chain links TRBV9 to TRBJ2-3, with D unresolved. Between the trimmed V and J ends, which lost 2 bases and 0 bases, there was a span of 13 bases. In germline, CDR1 is SGDLS, CDR2 YYNGEE. The CDR3 spans 16 residues. This CDR3 reads CASSVSMAESTDTQYF. The CDR3 DNA reads TGTGCCAGCAGCGTCAGTATGGCAGAAAGCACAGATACGCAGTATTTT.